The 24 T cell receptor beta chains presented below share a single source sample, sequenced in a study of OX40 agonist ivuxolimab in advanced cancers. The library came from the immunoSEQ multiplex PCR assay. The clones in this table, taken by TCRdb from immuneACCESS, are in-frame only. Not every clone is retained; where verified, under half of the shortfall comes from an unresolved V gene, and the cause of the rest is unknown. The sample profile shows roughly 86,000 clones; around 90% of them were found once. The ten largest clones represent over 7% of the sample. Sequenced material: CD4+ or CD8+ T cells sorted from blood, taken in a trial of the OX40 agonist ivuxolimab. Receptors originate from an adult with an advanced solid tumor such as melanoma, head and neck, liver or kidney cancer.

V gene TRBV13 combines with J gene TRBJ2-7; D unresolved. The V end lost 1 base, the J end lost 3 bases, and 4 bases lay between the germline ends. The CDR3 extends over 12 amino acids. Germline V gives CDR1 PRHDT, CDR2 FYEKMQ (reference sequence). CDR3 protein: CASSLEGYEQYF. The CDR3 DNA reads TGTGCCAGCAGCTTAGAGGGCTACGAGCAGTACTTC.

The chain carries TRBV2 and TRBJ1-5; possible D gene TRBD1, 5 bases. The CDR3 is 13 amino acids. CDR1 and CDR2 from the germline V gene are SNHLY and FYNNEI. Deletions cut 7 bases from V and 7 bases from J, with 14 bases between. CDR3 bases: TGTGCCAGCAAGGAGGGGATTGGACAGCCCCAGCATTTT. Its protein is CASKEGIGQPQHF. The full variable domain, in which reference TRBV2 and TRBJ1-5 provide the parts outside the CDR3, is EPEVTQTPSHQVTQMGQEVILRCVPISNHLYFYWYRQILGQKVEFLVSFYNNEISEKSEIFDDQFSVERPDGSNFTLKIRSTKLEDSAMYFCASKEGIGQPQHFGDGTRLSIL.

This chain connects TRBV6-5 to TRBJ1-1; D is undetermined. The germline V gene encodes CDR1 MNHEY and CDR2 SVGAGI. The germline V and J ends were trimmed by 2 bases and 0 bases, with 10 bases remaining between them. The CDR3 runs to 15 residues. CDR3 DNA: TGTGCCAGCAGTTACATCGGGCAGATGAACACTGAAGCTTTCTTT. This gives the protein CASSYIGQMNTEAFF.

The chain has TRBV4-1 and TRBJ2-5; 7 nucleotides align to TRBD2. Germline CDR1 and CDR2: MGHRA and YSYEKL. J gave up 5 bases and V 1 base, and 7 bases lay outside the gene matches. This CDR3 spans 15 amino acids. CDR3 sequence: CASSQGRGEGETQYF. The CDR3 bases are TGCGCCAGCAGCCAAGGTAGAGGGGAGGGGGAGACCCAGTACTTC.

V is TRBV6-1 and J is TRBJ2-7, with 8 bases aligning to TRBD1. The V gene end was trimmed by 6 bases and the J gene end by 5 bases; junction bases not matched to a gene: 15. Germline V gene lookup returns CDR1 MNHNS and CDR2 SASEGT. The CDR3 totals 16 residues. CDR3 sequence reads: CASRETRGHRNHEQYF. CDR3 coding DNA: TGTGCCAGCAGGGAAACCAGGGGGCACAGGAACCACGAGCAGTACTTC.

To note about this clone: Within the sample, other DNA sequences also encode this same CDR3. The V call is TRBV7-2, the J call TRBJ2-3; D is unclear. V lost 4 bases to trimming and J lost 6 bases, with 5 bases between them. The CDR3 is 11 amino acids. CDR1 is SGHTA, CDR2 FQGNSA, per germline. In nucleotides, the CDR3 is TGTGCCAGCAGCTCGAAGGATACGCAGTATTTT. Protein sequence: CASSSKDTQYF. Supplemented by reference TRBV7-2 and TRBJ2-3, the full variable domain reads GAGVSQSPSNKVTEKGKDVELRCDPISGHTALYWYRQSLGQGLEFLIYFQGNSAPDKSGLPSDRFSAERTGGSVSTLTIQRTQQEDSAVYLCASSSKDTQYFGPGTRLTVL.

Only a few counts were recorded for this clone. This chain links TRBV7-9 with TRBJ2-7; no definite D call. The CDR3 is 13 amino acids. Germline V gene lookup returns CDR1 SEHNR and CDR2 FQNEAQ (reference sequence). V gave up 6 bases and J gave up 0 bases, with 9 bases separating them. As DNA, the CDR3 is TGTGCCAGCAGTAAAACAGTCTCCTACGAGCAGTACTTC. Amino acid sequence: CASSKTVSYEQYF.

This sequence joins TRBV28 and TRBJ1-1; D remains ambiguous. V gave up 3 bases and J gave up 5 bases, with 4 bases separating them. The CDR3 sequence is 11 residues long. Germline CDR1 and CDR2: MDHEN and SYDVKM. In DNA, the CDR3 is TGTGCCAGCAGTTTTAGGACTGAAGCTTTCTTT. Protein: CASSFRTEAFF.

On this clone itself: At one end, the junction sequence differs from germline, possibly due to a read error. The CDR3 region has the DNA TGTGCCAGCAGTTCCACTAGTGGGTGGGGGAATGAGCAATTCTTC. Its translation: CASSSTSGWGNEQFF. The chain employs TRBV6-5 and TRBJ2-1; D possibly matches TRBD1 or TRBD2 (5 bases each). The CDR3 covers 15 residues. Germline CDR1 and CDR2: MNHEY and SVGAGI.

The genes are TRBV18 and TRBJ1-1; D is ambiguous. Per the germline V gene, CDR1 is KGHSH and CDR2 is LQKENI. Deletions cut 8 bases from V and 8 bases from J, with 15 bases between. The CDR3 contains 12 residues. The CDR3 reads CASRRTDVEAFF. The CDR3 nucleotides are TGTGCCAGCCGAAGAACAGACGTCGAAGCTTTCTTT. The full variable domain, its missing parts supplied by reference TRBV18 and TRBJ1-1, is NAGVMQNPRHLVRRRGQEARLRCSPMKGHSHVYWYRQLPEEGLKFMVYLQKENIIDESGMPKERFSAEFPKEGPSILRIQQVVRGDSAAYFCASRRTDVEAFFGQGTRLTVV.

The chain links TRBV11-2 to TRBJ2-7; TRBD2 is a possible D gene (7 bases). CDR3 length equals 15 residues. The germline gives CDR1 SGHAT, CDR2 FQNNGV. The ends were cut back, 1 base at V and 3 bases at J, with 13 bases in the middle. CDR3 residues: CASSLAGGSGYEQYF. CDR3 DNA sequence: TGTGCCAGCAGCTTAGCGGGGGGCTCGGGCTACGAGCAGTACTTC.

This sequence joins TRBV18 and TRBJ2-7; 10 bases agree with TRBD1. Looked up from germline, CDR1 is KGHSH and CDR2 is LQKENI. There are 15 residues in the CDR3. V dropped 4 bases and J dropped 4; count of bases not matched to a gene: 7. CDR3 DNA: TGTGCCAGCTCACTCGACGGGACAGGGGTATACGAGCAGTACTTC. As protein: CASSLDGTGVYEQYF.

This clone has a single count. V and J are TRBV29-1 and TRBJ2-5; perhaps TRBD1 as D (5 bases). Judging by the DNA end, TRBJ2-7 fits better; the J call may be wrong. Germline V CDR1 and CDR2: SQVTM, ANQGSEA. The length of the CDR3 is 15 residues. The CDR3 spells CSVEESSGRSYEQYF. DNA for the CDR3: TGCAGCGTTGAAGAGTCGTCAGGGCGATCCTACGAGCAGTACTTC.

The DNA for the CDR3 is TGTGCCAGCAGTTTGGGACAGGGGGCAAATGAGCAGTTCTTC. Its protein product is CASSLGQGANEQFF. The V and J genes are TRBV27 and TRBJ2-1, with 12 positions matching TRBD1. The CDR3 covers 14 residues. The germline gives CDR1 MNHEY, CDR2 SMNVEV (reference sequence). V shed 3 bases, J shed 7 bases, and the junction held 1 base outside the gene matches.

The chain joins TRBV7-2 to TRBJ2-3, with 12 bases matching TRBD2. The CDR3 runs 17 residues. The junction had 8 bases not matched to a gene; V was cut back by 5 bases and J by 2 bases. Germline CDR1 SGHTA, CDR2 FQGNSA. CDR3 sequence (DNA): TGTGCCAGCAGCCCATGGACTAGCGGGGACTTCACAGATACGCAGTATTTT. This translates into CASSPWTSGDFTDTQYF.

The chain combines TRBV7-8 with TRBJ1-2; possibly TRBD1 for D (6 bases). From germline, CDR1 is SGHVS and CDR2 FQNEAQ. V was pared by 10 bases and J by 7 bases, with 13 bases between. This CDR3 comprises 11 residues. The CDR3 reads CAILGGLGYTF. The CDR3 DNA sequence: TGTGCCATCTTGGGGGGGCTTGGCTACACCTTC.

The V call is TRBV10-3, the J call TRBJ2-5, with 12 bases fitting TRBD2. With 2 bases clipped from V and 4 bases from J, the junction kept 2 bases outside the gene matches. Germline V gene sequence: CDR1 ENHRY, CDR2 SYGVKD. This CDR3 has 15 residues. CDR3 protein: CAISEGGLAGETQYF. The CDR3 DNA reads TGTGCCATCAGTGAGGGGGGACTAGCGGGAGAGACCCAGTACTTC.

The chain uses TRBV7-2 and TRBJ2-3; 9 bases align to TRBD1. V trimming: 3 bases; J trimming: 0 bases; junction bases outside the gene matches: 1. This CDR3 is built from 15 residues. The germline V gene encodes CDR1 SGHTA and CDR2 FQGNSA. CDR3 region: CASSLDRGSTDTQYF. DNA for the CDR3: TGTGCCAGCAGCTTGGACAGGGGAAGCACAGATACGCAGTATTTT.

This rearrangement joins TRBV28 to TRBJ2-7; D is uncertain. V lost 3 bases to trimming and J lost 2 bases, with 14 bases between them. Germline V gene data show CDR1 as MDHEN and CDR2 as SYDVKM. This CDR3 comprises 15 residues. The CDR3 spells CASSFSGRVPYEQYF. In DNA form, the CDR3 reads TGTGCCAGCAGTTTTTCAGGACGGGTACCCTACGAGCAGTACTTC. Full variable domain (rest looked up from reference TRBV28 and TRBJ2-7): DVKVTQSSRYLVKRTGEKVFLECVQDMDHENMFWYRQDPGLGLRLIYFSYDVKMKEKGDIPEGYSVSREKKERFSLILESASTNQTSMYLCASSFSGRVPYEQYFGPGTRLTVT.

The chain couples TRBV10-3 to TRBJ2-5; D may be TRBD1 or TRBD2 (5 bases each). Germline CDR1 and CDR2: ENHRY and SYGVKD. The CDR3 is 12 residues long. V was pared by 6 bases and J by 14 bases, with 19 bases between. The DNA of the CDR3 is TGTGCCATCAGCAGACAGCCCGAGGGCTTATACTTC. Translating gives CAISRQPEGLYF.

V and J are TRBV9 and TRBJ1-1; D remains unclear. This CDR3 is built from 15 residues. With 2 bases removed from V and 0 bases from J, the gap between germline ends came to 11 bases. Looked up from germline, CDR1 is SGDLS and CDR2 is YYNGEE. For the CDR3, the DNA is TGTGCCAGCAGCGTCGGACGGTTTTTGAACACTGAAGCTTTCTTT. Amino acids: CASSVGRFLNTEAFF. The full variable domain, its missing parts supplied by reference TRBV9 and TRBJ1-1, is DSGVTQTPKHLITATGQRVTLRCSPRSGDLSVYWYQQSLDQGLQFLIQYYNGEERAKGNILERFSAQQFPDLHSELNLSSLELGDSALYFCASSVGRFLNTEAFFGQGTRLTVV.

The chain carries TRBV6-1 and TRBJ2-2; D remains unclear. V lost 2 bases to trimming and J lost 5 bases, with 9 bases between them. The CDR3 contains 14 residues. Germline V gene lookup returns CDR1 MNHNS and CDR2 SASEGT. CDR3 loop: CASSEKVETGELFF. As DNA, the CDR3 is TGTGCCAGCAGTGAAAAGGTGGAAACCGGGGAGCTGTTTTTT.

CDR3 DNA: TGTGCCAGCAGTTCATCGGACAGGGCCAAGACCCAGTACTTC. As protein: CASSSSDRAKTQYF. This chain connects TRBV27 to TRBJ2-5; TRBD1 aligns across 8 bases. The CDR3 sequence is 14 residues long. Germline V gives CDR1 MNHEY, CDR2 SMNVEV (reference sequence). V gave up 4 bases and J gave up 6 bases; unmatched junction bases: 7.

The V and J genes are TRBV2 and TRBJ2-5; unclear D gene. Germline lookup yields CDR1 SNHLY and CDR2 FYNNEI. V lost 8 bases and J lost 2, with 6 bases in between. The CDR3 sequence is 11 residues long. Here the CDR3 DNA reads TGTGCCAGCTTACGGCAAGAGACCCAGTACTTC. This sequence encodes CASLRQETQYF.